Below, 8 T cell receptor beta chains from the same sample are listed, as sequenced in a study of cytomegalovirus exposure and HLA in healthy donors. Use of 60 Vbeta and 13 Jbeta primers characterized the PCR. Using immunoSEQ multiplex PCR, the repertoire was profiled, and TCRdb retains in-frame clones only, with some absent. The sample contains some 71,000 clones, around 70% of which appear only once. The sample was PBMCs. These receptors came from a woman aged 45-60 years in good health and CMV-seropositive.

CDR3 nucleotide sequence: TGCAGCGGTCGGACAGGGTCCGAAGCTTTCTTT. It specifies CSGRTGSEAFF. This chain connects TRBV29-1 to TRBJ1-1, with 8 bases fitting TRBD1. The CDR3 has 11 residues. Germline lookup yields CDR1 SQVTM and CDR2 ANQGSEA. Trimming at V came to 7 bases and at J to 8 bases, leaving 6 bases not matched to a gene.

This clone was found once. The chain joins TRBV21-1 to TRBJ1-2. TRBV21-1 is shown as a pseudogene. This CDR3 contains 11 residues. The CDR3 reads CASSPPPRGTF. CDR3 coding DNA: TGTGCCAGCAGCCCCCCGCCGCGGGGCACCTTC.

This sequence joins TRBV5-1 and TRBJ1-2, with TRBD1 as a possible D gene (6 bases). V lost 2 bases to trimming and J lost 8 bases, with 19 bases between them. The CDR3 consists of 15 residues. Germline V gives CDR1 SGHRS, CDR2 YFSETQ. The CDR3 loop is CASSLGQQIPGGYTF. In DNA, the CDR3 is TGCGCCAGCAGCTTAGGACAGCAAATACCAGGCGGCTACACCTTC.

The V call is TRBV19, the J call TRBJ1-5; no firm D call. The CDR3 is 14 amino acids. Germline assignment: CDR1 LNHDA and CDR2 SQIVND (reference sequence). V lost 3 bases and J lost 10, with 16 bases in between. CDR3 protein: CASSIPGERQPQHF. The CDR3 nucleotides are TGTGCCAGTAGTATTCCCGGAGAGAGGCAACCCCAGCATTTT.

V gene TRBV28 combines with J gene TRBJ2-7; 10 bases align to TRBD2. The CDR3 consists of 15 residues. V gave up 7 bases and J gave up 3 bases; unmatched junction bases: 9. CDR1 and CDR2 (germline): MDHEN, SYDVKM. DNA of the CDR3: TGTGCCAGCACTAGCCAGCGGGGGGGATACTACGAGCAGTACTTC. This translates into CASTSQRGGYYEQYF.

The CDR3 reads CAISERETQYF. In DNA form, the CDR3 reads TGTGCCATCAGTGAACGGGAGACCCAGTACTTC. The rearrangement links TRBV10-3 to TRBJ2-5; D remains ambiguous. The germline V gene has CDR1 ENHRY and CDR2 SYGVKD. This CDR3 comprises 11 residues. V was clipped by 3 bases and J by 5 bases, with 4 bases between them.

The V call is TRBV28, the J call TRBJ1-1; D gene uncertain. The V end was cut by 6 bases, the J end by 6 bases, with 11 bases between. CDR1 is MDHEN and CDR2 is SYDVKM in the germline V gene. This CDR3 contains 12 residues. The CDR3 DNA follows: TGTGCCAGCAGCTCTGCGAATTCTGAAGCTTTCTTT. Translating it yields CASSSANSEAFF. Based on the CDR3 plus reference TRBV28 and TRBJ1-1, the full variable domain is DVKVTQSSRYLVKRTGEKVFLECVQDMDHENMFWYRQDPGLGLRLIYFSYDVKMKEKGDIPEGYSVSREKKERFSLILESASTNQTSMYLCASSSANSEAFFGQGTRLTVV.

This clone was found a few times. The CDR3 DNA is TGTGCCAGCAGTCCAACAGGGGTGCATCAGCCCCAGCATTTT. This encodes CASSPTGVHQPQHF. This chain uses TRBV6-5 with TRBJ1-5, with 7 bases fitting TRBD1. The junction had 6 bases not matched to a gene; V was cut back by 5 bases and J by 5 bases. The CDR3 is 14 residues long. Germline V gene lookup returns CDR1 MNHEY and CDR2 SVGAGI.